This entry is about one T cell receptor (beta chain). A much larger clone is a single base away; this may be a read error. The sample belongs to a study of tumor and adjacent non-tumor tissue in lung cancer. V was pared by 11 bases and J by 3 bases, with 13 bases between. The CDR3 sequence is 13 residues long. CDR1 and CDR2 (germline): ENHRY, SYGVKD. This sample's RNA came from whole unsorted tissue. TCRbeta libraries were built with three rounds of nested PCR, modified from ARM-PCR. From the multiplex PCR reads, TCRdb called clonotypes with MiXCR, one entry per CDR3 protein. The data contain more than 85,000 distinct CDR3 sequences, roughly 74% of them seen just once; the ten biggest clones take up 30% to 45%.

The receptor was isolated from a woman in her fifties or sixties with non-small cell lung cancer. The sequenced sample was lung tumor tissue. The chain recombines TRBV10-3 with TRBJ1-4, with a tentative D call TRBD1 (5 bases). DNA of the CDR3: TGTGCCGTCAAAGGGGATTCTAATGAAAAACTGTTTTTT. Translated: CAVKGDSNEKLFF.